The clone carrying this T cell receptor beta chain was counted between two and nine times. What it binds is unknown. The data were taken from a study of T-cell memory formation after mild COVID-19. Overall study: Among the donors, TCR clusters were largely specific to each donor. Study results and caveats: Shrinking CD4+ clones were chiefly CM and EM; CD8+ ones were chiefly EMRA. A subset of responding clones appeared in pre-infection memory, suggesting cross-reactive memory joined.

Germline V gene data show CDR1 as MGHRA and CDR2 as YSYEKL. The CDR3 extends over 15 amino acids. V shed 4 bases and J 9 bases; nucleotides not matched to a gene: 6. Constant-segment-primed 5'RACE gave TCR alpha and TCR beta cDNA libraries with sample barcodes and UMIs. TCRdb used MiXCR to reprocess the 5' RACE reads, holding one entry per CDR3 protein. Altogether about 600,000 distinct CDR3 sequences are present, less than 25% being singletons, with the ten largest covering 7.5% to 9.5%. The receptor's source is an adult woman who had mild COVID-19 (a few samples of this study predate the infection). Cell type and time point are not known. The chain has TRBV4-1 and TRBJ2-1; 13 bases fit TRBD2. Sequenced sample: PBMCs or a T cell subset sorted from them (not recorded which). The CDR3 region is CASSPRGLAGVEQFF. CDR3 DNA: TGCGCCAGCAGCCCGAGAGGACTAGCGGGGGTTGAGCAGTTCTTC.